The text below deals with one TCR beta chain. Its antigen specificity is not known. The record has no base qualities; no much larger clone is one base away. This entry is derived from a study of T cells in Graves' hyperthyroidism and ophthalmopathy (dated 2019 in TCRdb). Concerning the study at large: Peripheral blood was sampled at the time of initial diagnosis, prior to any treatment. Once sampling was done, hyperthyroidism patients were given methimazole at a starting dose of 30 mg daily, whereas ophthalmopathy patients were given high-dose intravenous methylprednisolone. Thyroid tissue and blood T-cell repertoires from six or seven Graves' hyperthyroidism patients were also compared in the study. TCR V-J signatures able to tell the groups apart were searched for in a discovery cohort of 90 to 100 patients, of whom over 40 had Graves' ophthalmopathy and roughly 57 had stable Graves' hyperthyroidism. The 90 to 100 discovery patients were randomly split 7:3 into training and test sets. The paper reports TCR Vbeta CDR3 sequencing of 140 or so peripheral blood samples: 43 ophthalmopathy, about 75 hyperthyroidism and around 17 progressor patients. Prospective prediction of ophthalmopathy was tested in an independent validation cohort of fewer than 20 hyperthyroidism patients and around 16 patients who later progressed to ophthalmopathy.

The study at large found these results: During validation, the model predicted progression to ophthalmopathy a median of approximately 6 months ahead of onset, with more than 60% sensitivity and 72% to 85% specificity. A model built on a 13 V-J signature distinguished ophthalmopathy from stable hyperthyroidism, reaching 85% to 90% sensitivity and 81% to 83% specificity in cross-validation and 80%/75% in testing. Most expanded thyroid clonotypes (frequency above 0.001) were also found in blood, which suggests that blood repertoires may mirror thyroid immune responses. Sample size was not statistically predetermined, and blinding of investigators to group allocation was not performed.

Stable Graves' hyperthyroidism was defined as no progression to ophthalmopathy during 18 months of follow-up. Hyperthyroidism patients were newly diagnosed, with disease duration under 2 months, and aged 18 to 65 years. The study excluded patients with uncontrolled infections, other autoimmune diseases, pregnancy or lactation. Diagnoses were based on clinical symptoms, serum thyroxine and TRAb, thyroid ultrasound and orbital computed tomography. PBMCs were isolated from about 10 ml of fresh peripheral blood by Ficoll-Paque density gradient centrifugation. Total RNA was extracted using Trizol reagent, and RNA quality was assessed on an Agilent 2100 Bioanalyzer. Amplification of TCR beta CDR3 regions was carried out from RNA transcripts. The first round of RT-PCR for the TCR CDR3 was performed with the HTBI primer set and the Qiagen OneStep RT-PCR kit. The libraries were constructed in a second round of multiplex PCR and then size-selected and purified. Paired-end sequencing of the libraries was performed with 100 bp reads on an Illumina HiSeq2000. In the authors' own workflow: SOAPnuke was used to process the raw data, throwing out any read that contained adapters or uncalled bases, had a mean Phred below 15, or lacked an exact constant-primer or identifier match. COPE v1.2.5 was used to merge the high-quality paired reads, and each unique nucleotide sequence was defined as a clonotype. Clonotypes were aligned to IMGT TRBV, TRBD and TRBJ reference segments using MiTCR v1.1. The analysis was restricted to V-J combinations with a frequency above 0.0001, which together covered roughly 99% of the repertoires. A TCS score was defined as the ratio of F50 (clonal expansion) to E x V (chaos), with BLOSUM62-based TCRdist applied between CDR3 peptides within each V-J. Welch's t-statistics and random forest reduced 500 to 650 V-J features to some 14, which were used in a naive Bayes classifier (R e1071). The Morisita-Horn index was used to measure how similar the thyroid and blood repertoires were. TCRdb reprocessing: public reads trimmed at Q25 with fastp, clones called with MiXCR, in-frame beta chains kept. Rows with one shared CDR3 protein collapse into an entry with the most common genes and DNA. The authors' filters were not applied to this entry. The sample yields roughly 840,000 distinct CDR3 sequences; roughly 40% were counted once. The ten top clones hold roughly 8.3% of the sample.

The receptor's source is a man aged 18-30 years with Graves' hyperthyroidism. The specimen sequenced was blood.

The CDR3 reads CASSLGGLMDYEQYF. The base sequence is TGTGCCAGCAGCTTGGGGGGACTGATGGACTACGAGCAGTACTTC. Recombination linked TRBV5-4 to TRBJ2-7; the D region possibly corresponds to TRBD2 (6 bases align). Including the terminal cysteine and phenylalanine, the CDR3 comprises 15 residues. Only the CDR3 part of the read is kept: 45 bases, read in frame from the first base. CDR1 and CDR2 (SGHNT, YYREEE) derive from the germline V gene (reference sequence). V is reduced by 0 bases and J by 3 bases, leaving a spacing of 13 bases between them. Reference TRBV5-4 and TRBJ2-7 genes cover what lies past the CDR3, so the full variable domain is ETGVTQSPTHLIKTRGQQVTLRCSSQSGHNTVSWYQQALGQGPQFIFQYYREEENGRGNFPPRFSGLQFPNYSSELNVNALELDDSALYLCASSLGGLMDYEQYFGPGTRLTVT.